This TCR beta chain stems from a study of blood T cell repertoires in COVID-19. Profiled with immunoSEQ multiplex PCR; TCRdb holds only in-frame clones, not every one. The sample holds around 310,000 clones, around 92% seen once. This clone was seen just once. This CDR3 spans 15 amino acids. The ends lost 5 bases at V and 6 bases at J; junction bases unmatched: 10. Germline lookup yields CDR1 SEHNR and CDR2 FQNEAQ (reference sequence). The receptor comes from a woman younger than 45 who had recovered from COVID-19. This chain connects TRBV7-9 to TRBJ1-2, with 9 bases aligning to TRBD1. Sequencing input: PBMCs or T cells enriched from blood (not recorded which). Here the CDR3 DNA reads TGTGCCAGCAGCCCGGCGGGACAGGGTTATCATGGCTACACCTTC. Residues: CASSPAGQGYHGYTF.